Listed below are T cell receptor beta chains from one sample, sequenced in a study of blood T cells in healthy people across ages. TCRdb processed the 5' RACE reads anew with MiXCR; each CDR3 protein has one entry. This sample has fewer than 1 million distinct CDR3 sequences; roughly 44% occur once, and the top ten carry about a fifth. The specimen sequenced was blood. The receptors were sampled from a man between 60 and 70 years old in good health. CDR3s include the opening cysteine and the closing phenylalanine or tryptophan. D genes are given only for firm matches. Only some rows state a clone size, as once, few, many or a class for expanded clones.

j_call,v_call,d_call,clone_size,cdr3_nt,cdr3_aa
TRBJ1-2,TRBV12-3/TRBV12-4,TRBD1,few,TGTGCCAGCAGTCCTCGGACAGGTTTTGATAGTGGCTACACCTTC,CASSPRTGFDSGYTF
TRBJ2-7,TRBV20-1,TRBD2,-,TGCAGTGTAGAGCGGGGGAATGAGCAGTACTTC,CSVERGNEQYF
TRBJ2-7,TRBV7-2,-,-,TGTGCCAGCAGGCCTCATGCTCAAGAGACCCAGCACTTC,CASRPHAQETQHF
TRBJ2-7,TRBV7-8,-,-,TGTGCCAGCAGCTTAGCATTTCCTAGCGTAGGTTACGAGCAGTACTTC,CASSLAFPSVGYEQYF
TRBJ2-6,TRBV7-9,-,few,TGTGCCAGCAGCTTCCTGTCCTCTGGGGCCAACGTCCTGACTTTC,CASSFLSSGANVLTF
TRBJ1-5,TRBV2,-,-,TGTGCCAGCAGTGCCCAGGGGTTCGGGGAGCATTTT,CASSAQGFGEHF
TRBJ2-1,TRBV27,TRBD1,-,TGTGCCAGCAGTGGGACAGGGAATTACAATGAGCAGTTCTTC,CASSGTGNYNEQFF
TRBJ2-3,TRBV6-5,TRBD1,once,TGTGCCAGCAGTTACCGTAGACAGGGGGATACGCAGTATTTT,CASSYRRQGDTQYF
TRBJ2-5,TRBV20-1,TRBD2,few,TGCAGTGCTAGAGATCGATGGGCGGGGGGGACCCAAGAGACCCAGTACTTC,CSARDRWAGGTQETQYF
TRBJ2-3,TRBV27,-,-,TGTGCCAGCAGTTTATCCATCTTCAAAACAGATACGCAGTATTTT,CASSLSIFKTDTQYF
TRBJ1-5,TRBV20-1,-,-,TGCAGTGCTAAGGCTAGCAATCAGCCCCAGCATTTT,CSAKASNQPQHF
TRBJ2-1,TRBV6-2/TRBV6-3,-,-,TGTGCCAGCAAAAGGAGGGGGAATCACAATGAGCAGTTCTTC,CASKRRGNHNEQFF
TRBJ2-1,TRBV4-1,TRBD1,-,TGCGCCAGCAGTCAACGAGGGACAGGGGTTAGTGAGCAGTTCTTC,CASSQRGTGVSEQFF
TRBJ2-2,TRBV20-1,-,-,TGCAGTGCATGGGAGGCCGGGGAGCTGTTTTTT,CSAWEAGELFF
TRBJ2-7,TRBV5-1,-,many,TGCGCCAGCAGCTTATGGACAGAAGGGTACGAGCAGTACTTC,CASSLWTEGYEQYF
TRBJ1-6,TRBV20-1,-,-,TGCAGTGCTAGAGATCGGGGGTCACCCCTCCACTTT,CSARDRGSPLHF
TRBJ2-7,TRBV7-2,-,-,TGTGCCAGCAGCTTAGCGGGGGGGCCCCACGAGCAGTACTTC,CASSLAGGPHEQYF
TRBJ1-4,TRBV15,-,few,TGTGCCACCAGCAGAAGCCGGGACCCTAATGAAAAACTGTTTTTT,CATSRSRDPNEKLFF
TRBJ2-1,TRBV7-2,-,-,TGTGCCAGCGGCTTAAGGAGGGAAAATGAGCAGTTCTTC,CASGLRRENEQFF
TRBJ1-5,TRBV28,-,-,TGTGCCAGCAGTACCGGAGGAGGGATGGGCAATCAGCCCCAGCATTTT,CASSTGGGMGNQPQHF
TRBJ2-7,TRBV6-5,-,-,TGTGCCAGCAGTTACGGGAGCTACAAGCAGTACTTC,CASSYGSYKQYF
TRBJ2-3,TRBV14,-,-,TGTGCCAGCAGCCAAGGCCCCCGCGGCACAGATACGCAGTATTTT,CASSQGPRGTDTQYF
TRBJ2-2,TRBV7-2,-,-,TGTGCCAGCAGCTTTCTCGCGGCCGGGGAGCTGTTTTTT,CASSFLAAGELFF
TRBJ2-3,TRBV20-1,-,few,TGCAGTGCTCTACCACAGCAAAATACGCAGTATTTT,CSALPQQNTQYF
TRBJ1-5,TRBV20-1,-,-,TGCAGTGCTAGTACGGGGGACCCGCCCCAGCATTTT,CSASTGDPPQHF
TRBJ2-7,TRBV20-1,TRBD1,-,TGCAGTGCTAACCGGGACAGGGAGGAGCAGTACTTC,CSANRDREEQYF
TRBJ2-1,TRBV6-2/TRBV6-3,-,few,TGTGCCAGCAGTTTCCTACCCTACAATGAGCAGTTCTTC,CASSFLPYNEQFF
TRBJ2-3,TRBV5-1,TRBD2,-,TGCGCCAGCAGCTTGGGAGGCAGCGGGGGGCCCCCCACAGATACGCAGTATTTT,CASSLGGSGGPPTDTQYF
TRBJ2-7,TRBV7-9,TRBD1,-,TGTGCCAGCAGCCCTACCGGGACAGGGGGTTACAATGAGCAGTACTTC,CASSPTGTGGYNEQYF
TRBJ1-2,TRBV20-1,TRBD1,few,TGCAGTGCTAGGTTCCAGTCGGGACAGGGGGCGCTTAGCTATGGCTACACCTTC,CSARFQSGQGALSYGYTF
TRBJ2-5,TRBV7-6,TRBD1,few,TGTGCCAGCAGCTACAACAGGGGGAAGGGAGAGACCCAGTACTTC,CASSYNRGKGETQYF
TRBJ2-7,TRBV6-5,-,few,TGTGCCAGCACCAAGGGGCAGGGATTCGATGAGCAGTACTTC,CASTKGQGFDEQYF
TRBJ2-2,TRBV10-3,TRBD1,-,TGTGCCATCAGAACAGGGGTTGGCGACACCGGGGAGCTGTTTTTT,CAIRTGVGDTGELFF
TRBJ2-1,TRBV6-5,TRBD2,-,TGTGCCAGCAGTTCCCACGGGGGGGGCTCCTACAATAAGCAGTTCTTC,CASSSHGGGSYNKQFF
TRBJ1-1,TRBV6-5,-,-,TGTGCCAGCAGTTACAACGGAAGGTTGATGAACACTGAAGCTTTCTTT,CASSYNGRLMNTEAFF
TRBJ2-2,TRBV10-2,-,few,TGCGCCAGCAGTGGGAAGAACACCGGGGAGCTGTTTTTT,CASSGKNTGELFF
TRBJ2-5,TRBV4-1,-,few,TGCGCCAGCAGCCAAGTTGTGATAGATTACAATGAGCAGTACTTC,CASSQVVIDYNEQYF
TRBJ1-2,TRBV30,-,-,TGTGCCTGGAGTGGAGGGACAAAGTTCTACACCTTC,CAWSGGTKFYTF
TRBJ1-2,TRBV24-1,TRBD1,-,TGTGCCACCAGTGATTCGACAGGGCGGCAGCCTGGCTACACCTTC,CATSDSTGRQPGYTF
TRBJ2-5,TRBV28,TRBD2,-,TGTGCCAGCAGTCTTAGCGGGGTGACCGGGACCCAGTACTTC,CASSLSGVTGTQYF